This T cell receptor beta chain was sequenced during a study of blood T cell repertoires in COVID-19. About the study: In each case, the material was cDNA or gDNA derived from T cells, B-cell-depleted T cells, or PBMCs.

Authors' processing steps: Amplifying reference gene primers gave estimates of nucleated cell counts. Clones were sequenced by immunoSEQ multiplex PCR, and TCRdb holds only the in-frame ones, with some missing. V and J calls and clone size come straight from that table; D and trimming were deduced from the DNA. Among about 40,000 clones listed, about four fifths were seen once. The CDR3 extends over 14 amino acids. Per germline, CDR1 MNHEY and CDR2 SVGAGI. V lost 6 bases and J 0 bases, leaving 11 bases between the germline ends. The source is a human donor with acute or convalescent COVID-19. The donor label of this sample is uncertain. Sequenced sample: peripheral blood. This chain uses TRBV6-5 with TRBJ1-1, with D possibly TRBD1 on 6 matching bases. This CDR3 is CASRPGQMNTEAFF. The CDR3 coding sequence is TGTGCCAGCAGACCCGGACAGATGAACACTGAAGCTTTCTTT.